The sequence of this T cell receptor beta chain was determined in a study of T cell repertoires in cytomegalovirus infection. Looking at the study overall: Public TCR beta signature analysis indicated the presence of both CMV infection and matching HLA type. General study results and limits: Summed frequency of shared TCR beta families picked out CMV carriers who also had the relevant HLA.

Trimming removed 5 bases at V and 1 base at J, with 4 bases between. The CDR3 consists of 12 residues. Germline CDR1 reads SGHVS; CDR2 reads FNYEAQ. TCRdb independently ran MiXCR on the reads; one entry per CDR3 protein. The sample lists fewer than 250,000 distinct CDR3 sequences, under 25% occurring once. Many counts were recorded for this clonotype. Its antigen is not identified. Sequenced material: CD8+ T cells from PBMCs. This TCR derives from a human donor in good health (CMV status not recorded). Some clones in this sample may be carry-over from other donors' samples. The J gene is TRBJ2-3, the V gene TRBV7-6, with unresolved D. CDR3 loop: CASSDGTDTQYF. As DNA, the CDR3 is TGTGCCAGCAGCGACGGCACAGATACGCAGTATTTT.